This T cell receptor (beta chain) was captured by sequencing in a study of tumour-infiltrating T cells in Burkitt lymphoma (dated by TCRdb to the early 2020s). About the investigation overall: TCR repertoire data were compared against clinical outcome, and productive clonality predicted overall survival and progression-free survival independently of established prognostic factors such as age at diagnosis.

In the case of this clone: Its antigen is not yet known. There are no base qualities to consult, and no much larger clone falls within one base.

Receptor libraries were prepared by the immunoSEQ multiplex PCR assay. Imported from immuneACCESS, the table was reduced by TCRdb to in-frame sequences with V and J called. These copies leave out some clones; in studies compared against another copy, an unresolved V gene accounts for under half, and the cause of the remainder is not known. The sample table contains some 5,000 clones; only one count was recorded for about 22% of them. Roughly 25% of the sample rests with the top ten. Including cysteine and phenylalanine, the CDR3 has 16 amino acids. Just CDR3 DNA is preserved here, 48 bases in frame from base 1. V is trimmed back by 0 bases and J by 4 bases, and the junction contains 4 bases that no gene match accounts for. CDR1 and CDR2 are drawn from the germline V gene: SGHDN, FVKESK.

This TCR came from a human donor with diffuse large B-cell lymphoma. The chain was built from TRBV14 and TRBJ2-4, and 9 junctional nucleotides match TRBD1. Sequencing input: tumor tissue. The CDR3 protein: CASSQEGTGRKNIQYF. The DNA sequence is as follows: TGTGCCAGCAGCCAAGAGGGGACAGGGAGGAAAAACATTCAGTACTTC.